This TCR beta chain was documented in a study of cytomegalovirus exposure and HLA in healthy donors. Study conclusions and caveats: Later on, an analysis tied roughly 17,000 TCR beta sequences to HLA alleles at 0.05 false discovery rate.

PCR used 60 Vbeta primers and 13 Jbeta primers. Assay used: immunoSEQ multiplex PCR; TCRdb lists only in-frame clones, some missing. This sample carries around 170,000 clones, more than 75% of them seen once, and the ten largest clones take roughly 2.8%. Comment on this clone: No antigen is known for it.

The length of the CDR3 is 15 residues. Germline V gives CDR1 SGHAT, CDR2 FQNNGV. Trimming left V 4 bases short and J 3 bases short, with 15 bases between. V gene TRBV11-2 combines with J gene TRBJ1-1; TRBD1 is a possible D gene (6 bases). The sequence came from a woman in her 50s in good health and CMV-seropositive. Specimen: PBMCs. CDR3 in DNA: TGTGCCAGCAGCTACAGACAGGTGGCGGACACTGAAGCTTTCTTT. Translated: CASSYRQVADTEAFF.